The sequence of this T cell receptor (beta chain) was determined in a study of CD8+CD57+ T cells in acquired aplastic anemia listed by TCRdb under 2018. Notes on the research overall: On average, sorted CD4+ and CD8+ cells yielded around 3.4 ug of extracted DNA, with a range of roughly 0.18 to 30 ug. CD8+CD57+ expansion was defined as frequency above the mean frequency observed in healthy subjects.

Study-wide findings and limitations: No significant difference in CD8+ Simpson's diversity was found between patients and healthy controls (P=0.060). Although 25 to 30 CD8+ CDR3 sequences were shared by patients and controls, these sequences appeared highly expressed in patients and within the immunodominant clones of patients.

Genomic DNA was used as template for profiling of TCR beta VDJ combinations and CDR3 sequences. TCR repertoire sequencing was run on an Illumina HiSeq 2000. From the authors' description of their analysis: Repertoires were assessed using TRBV/TRBJ rearrangement plots, CDR3 size and DJ length profiles, and Simpson's diversity index. Whichever DNA sequence was most abundant in the deep sequencing data was defined as the immunodominant clone. CDR3 amino acid sequences were screened for sharing across subjects and were compared with published repertoires and the VDJdb database. The public reads were reprocessed in TCRdb via fastp at Q25 and MiXCR, keeping in-frame beta chains. CDR3 protein sequences are deduplicated, and each keeps its most common genes and DNA. The V and J calls reflect TCRdb's pipeline rather than the authors' work. Within this sample are about 180,000 distinct CDR3 sequences, with 48% of them counted one time only. The top ten clonotypes cover about 1.8% of the sample.

Patients chosen for sequencing had shown expansion of CD8+CD57+ cells by flow cytometry. Every patient had a diagnosis of severe acquired aplastic anemia based on International Study of Aplastic Anemia and Agranulocytosis and Camitta criteria. No patient had received any therapy when blood was sampled. In the study, sorted CD4+ and CD8+ blood T cells from patients with severe aplastic anemia and from healthy subjects underwent deep sequencing of TCR repertoires. In the USA, patient enrollment took place under clinicaltrials.gov protocols 00001620, 01623167, 00001397, 00071045, 00081523 and 00961064. Ficoll-Paque density gradient centrifugation was used to isolate peripheral blood mononuclear cells. Before DNA was extracted, CD4+ and CD8+ T cells were sorted using either FACS or magnetic beads. To note about this clonotype: Its target antigen remains unknown. No base-level quality is on record; no much larger clone is a single base apart.

From cysteine to phenylalanine, the CDR3 is 16 amino acids long. Of all the DNA, just the CDR3 is kept, 48 bases in frame from base 1. After removal of 4 bases from V and 2 bases from J, the junction retains 6 bases not matched to a gene. CDR1 SGHRS and CDR2 YFSETQ were looked up in the germline V gene. The chain is made from TRBV5-1 and TRBJ2-2; a stretch of 9 junction bases matches TRBD2. This clonotype was sampled from a human donor with aplastic anemia. Material for sequencing was sorted CD4+, CD8+, or CD8+CD57+ T cells (not recorded which) from PBMCs. Read as DNA, the sequence is TGCGCCAGCAGCCCCCAAGCGGGAGGTAACACCGGGGAGCTGTTTTTT. Its product reads: CASSPQAGGNTGELFF.